Each of the 4 T cell receptor beta chains below was sequenced from the same sample in a study of T cell repertoires in cytomegalovirus infection. MiXCR, applied by TCRdb to the reads, yields one record per CDR3 protein. The data hold 230,000 or so distinct CDR3 sequences, with over 15% observed a single time. The specimen was CD8+ T cells from PBMCs. The receptors shown here come from a human donor in good health (CMV status not recorded). Some clones in this sample may be carry-over from other donors' samples.

This chain connects TRBV4-1 to TRBJ1-2; D is ambiguous. V lost 1 base and J 4 bases, leaving 10 bases between the germline ends. The CDR3 length is 14 residues. CDR1 MGHRA and CDR2 YSYEKL come from the germline V gene. In DNA form, the CDR3 reads TGCGCCAGCAGCCAAGTCGGGCAGCTCTATGGCTACACCTTC. Translation: CASSQVGQLYGYTF.

The table lists this clonotype with many counts. The chain combines TRBV7-6 with TRBJ2-7, with 7 bases lining up with TRBD1. The V gene end was trimmed by 1 base and the J gene end by 2 bases; junction bases not matched to a gene: 5. This CDR3 spans 15 amino acids. Germline V gives CDR1 SGHVS, CDR2 FNYEAQ. CDR3 DNA: TGTGCCAGCAGCTTAGAGACAGGGTATACCTACGAGCAGTACTTC. Its translation: CASSLETGYTYEQYF.

V usage is TRBV7-9 and J usage is TRBJ2-1; a weak D match, TRBD1 (5 bases). The ends were cut back, 6 bases at V and 0 bases at J, with 9 bases in the middle. The CDR3 is 14 amino acids. CDR1 is SEHNR, CDR2 FQNEAQ, per germline (reference sequence). DNA of the CDR3: TGTGCCAGCAGGGGGCAAAGCTCCTACAATGAGCAGTTCTTC. Its protein product is CASRGQSSYNEQFF.

There are many counts of this clonotype. The chain uses TRBV7-6 and TRBJ1-1; D not certain. The germline gives CDR1 SGHVS, CDR2 FNYEAQ. Deletions cut 6 bases from V and 3 bases from J, with 11 bases between. This CDR3 spans 13 amino acids. CDR3 sequence reads: CASSPDEDTEAFF. For the CDR3, the DNA is TGTGCCAGCAGTCCCGATGAGGACACTGAAGCTTTCTTT.